The 30 T cell receptor beta chains below were found in one sample sequenced in a study of T-cell memory formation after mild COVID-19. TCRdb reprocessed the 5' RACE reads via MiXCR and lists one record per CDR3 protein. Of a few hundred thousand distinct CDR3 sequences in the sample, 20% to 25% were seen once. Sequencing was done on a sample of PBMCs or a T cell subset sorted from them (not recorded which). These receptors all come from an adult woman who had mild COVID-19 (a few samples of this study predate the infection). Cell type and time point are not known.

The chain is built from TRBV12-3 or TRBV12-4 and TRBJ1-5; TRBD1 might be the D (6 bases). The CDR3 is 15 residues long. Trimming removed 6 bases at V and 3 bases at J, with 15 bases between. The CDR3 bases are TGTGCCAGCAGGGACAGCCTAGCTTCCAATCAGCCCCAGCATTTT. Amino acid sequence: CASRDSLASNQPQHF.

The J gene is TRBJ2-2, the V gene TRBV7-6; 9 nucleotides match TRBD2. J was trimmed by 7 bases and V by 2 bases; bases with no gene match: 5. CDR1 SGHVS and CDR2 FNYEAQ come from the germline V gene. The CDR3 has 15 residues. The CDR3 DNA sequence: TGTGCCAGCAGCTTAAGCGGGGGGCAGGACGGGGAGCTGTTTTTT. This translates into CASSLSGGQDGELFF.

This clonotype appeared a few times. This chain connects TRBV30 to TRBJ2-7; 10 bases map to TRBD2. CDR3 length: 14 amino acids. Per the germline V gene, CDR1 is GTSNPN and CDR2 is SVGIG (reference sequence). With 1 base clipped from V and 4 bases from J, the junction kept 4 bases outside the gene matches. CDR3 amino acids: CAWSEIAGGYEQYF. The CDR3 DNA sequence: TGTGCCTGGAGTGAAATAGCGGGGGGTTACGAGCAGTACTTC.

This clonotype came up a few times. This rearrangement joins TRBV9 to TRBJ2-1; TRBD1 might be the D (6 bases). This CDR3 contains 14 residues. Per germline, CDR1 SGDLS and CDR2 YYNGEE. The V end lost 0 bases, the J end lost 9 bases, and 13 bases lay between the germline ends. The CDR3 sequence is CASSVGSLGGEQFF. CDR3 coding DNA: TGTGCCAGCAGCGTAGGATCCCTAGGGGGTGAGCAGTTCTTC.

This clonotype has only a few counts. V and J are TRBV10-3 and TRBJ2-7, with D hard to call. The CDR3 consists of 13 residues. With 2 bases removed from V and 3 bases from J, the gap between germline ends came to 8 bases. Germline CDR1 and CDR2: ENHRY and SYGVKD. In DNA, the CDR3 is TGTGCCATCAGTGAGAACTCCTACTACGAGCAGTACTTC. Translating it yields CAISENSYYEQYF.

This clonotype was observed a few times. The J gene is TRBJ2-2, the V gene TRBV12-3 or TRBV12-4; the match to TRBD1 covers 7 bases. The CDR3 consists of 15 residues. Trimming at V came to 4 bases and at J to 4 bases, leaving 6 bases not matched to a gene. The CDR3 sequence: CASSSQGMPTGELFF. The CDR3 DNA reads as TGTGCCAGCAGTTCACAGGGGATGCCCACCGGGGAGCTGTTTTTT.

This chain uses TRBV6-4 with TRBJ2-3, with TRBD2 matching over 9 bases. The CDR3 spans 14 residues. The germline gives CDR1 MRHNA, CDR2 SNTAGT. The ends lost 3 bases at V and 4 bases at J; junction bases unmatched: 2. CDR3 residues: CASSEGTSSDTQYF. The CDR3 bases are TGTGCCAGCAGTGAGGGGACTAGCTCAGATACGCAGTATTTT.

Only a few counts were recorded for this clonotype. This chain connects TRBV3-1 to TRBJ2-3; 11 nucleotides agree with TRBD2. Trimming removed 5 bases from V and 2 bases from J; junction bases left unmatched: 3. Germline CDR1 reads LGHDT; CDR2 reads YNNKEL (reference sequence). This CDR3 has 15 residues. This CDR3 is CASSKTSGDTDTQYF. DNA for the CDR3: TGTGCCAGCAGCAAGACTAGCGGGGACACAGATACGCAGTATTTT.

This clonotype was detected once. The V call is TRBV12-3 or TRBV12-4, the J call TRBJ2-3, with D unresolved. The CDR3 spans 15 residues. V dropped 1 base and J dropped 0 bases, with 8 bases sitting between them. CDR3 nucleotides: TGTGCCAGCAGTTTAGGTATATCTAGCACAGATACGCAGTATTTT. This gives the protein CASSLGISSTDTQYF.

V and J are TRBV2 and TRBJ1-2; a weak D match, TRBD1 (6 bases). Deletions cut 1 base from V and 3 bases from J, with 12 bases between. CDR3 length: 15 amino acids. Germline V gives CDR1 SNHLY, CDR2 FYNNEI. For the CDR3, the DNA is TGTGCCAGCAGTGAAGGGGGGGGCTTTGACTATGGCTACACCTTC. As protein: CASSEGGGFDYGYTF.

The CDR3 DNA reads as TGTGCCAGCAGTTACGAGTGGAAGACCCAGTACTTC. It encodes CASSYEWKTQYF. The chain combines TRBV6-2 or TRBV6-3 with TRBJ2-5; no reliable D call. Looked up from germline, CDR1 is MNHEY and CDR2 is SVGEGT. This CDR3 has 12 amino acids. Trimming took off 2 bases at V and 6 bases at J, with 7 bases between the two ends.

The rearrangement joins TRBV20-1 to TRBJ1-2; no clear D. CDR1 DFQATT and CDR2 SNEGSKA come from the germline V gene (reference sequence). The CDR3 loop spans 12 amino acids. V dropped 2 bases and J dropped 3 bases, with 7 bases sitting between them. The CDR3 DNA is TGCAGTGCTAGACCCCAGTACTATGGCTACACCTTC. This translates into CSARPQYYGYTF.

CDR3 residues: CASSYSLAGENTDTQYF. DNA for the CDR3: TGTGCCAGCAGTTACTCGTTAGCGGGGGAGAACACAGATACGCAGTATTTT. The V gene is TRBV6-6, the J gene TRBJ2-3; TRBD2 aligns across 9 bases. The CDR3 covers 17 residues. Germline V gene sequence: CDR1 MNHNY, CDR2 SVGAGI (reference sequence). The J segment lost 2 bases and the V segment lost 0 bases, leaving 6 bases of the junction unmatched.

V gene TRBV5-1 combines with J gene TRBJ1-5, with D possibly TRBD1 on 5 matching bases. V was clipped by 3 bases and J by 5 bases, with 21 bases between them. The CDR3 sequence is 17 residues long. CDR1 SGHRS and CDR2 YFSETQ come from the germline V gene. CDR3 sequence (DNA): TGCGCCAGCAGCTCGGGGTCTGACAGAGACGGGGATCAGCCCCAGCATTTT. Translation: CASSSGSDRDGDQPQHF.

The V and J genes are TRBV5-1 and TRBJ1-2; D is possibly TRBD1 (6 bases). The V and J ends lost 2 bases and 0 bases respectively, with 14 bases between them. CDR1 is SGHRS, CDR2 YFSETQ, per germline. There are 16 residues in the CDR3. The CDR3 spells CASSFTGTSSNYGYTF. For the CDR3, the DNA is TGCGCCAGCAGCTTCACCGGGACATCCTCTAACTATGGCTACACCTTC.

This rearrangement joins TRBV3-1 to TRBJ1-1; TRBD1 might be the D (5 bases). The CDR3 has 15 residues. V lost 1 base to trimming and J lost 3 bases, with 12 bases between them. Per the germline V gene, CDR1 is LGHDT and CDR2 is YNNKEL (reference sequence). This CDR3 reads CASSQVRLGDTEAFF. The CDR3 nucleotides read TGTGCCAGCAGCCAAGTAAGGTTGGGGGACACTGAAGCTTTCTTT.

The chain employs TRBV18 and TRBJ1-1; D not resolved. CDR3 size: 14 residues. Per germline, CDR1 KGHSH and CDR2 LQKENI. Trimming removed 3 bases from V and 0 bases from J, with 8 bases in between. Written as DNA, the CDR3 is TGTGCCAGCTCACCCAGACCCATGAACACTGAAGCTTTCTTT. Protein: CASSPRPMNTEAFF.

The V gene is TRBV29-1, the J gene TRBJ2-7; D may be TRBD2 (5 bases). The germline CDR1 and CDR2 sequences are SQVTM and ANQGSEA. Trimming took 6 bases from V and 2 from J, leaving 14 bases between them. This CDR3 spans 13 amino acids. The DNA of the CDR3 is TGCAGCGTGCTAGGGCTAGCCACCTACGAGCAGTACTTC. Amino acids: CSVLGLATYEQYF.

This sequence joins TRBV24-1 and TRBJ2-1; 7 positions agree with TRBD2. J gave up 15 bases and V 3 bases, and 7 bases lay outside the gene matches. This CDR3 is 12 amino acids long. Per germline, CDR1 KGHDR and CDR2 SFDVKD. The CDR3 loop reads CATSDAREALFF. The CDR3 DNA follows: TGTGCCACCAGTGATGCCCGGGAGGCGCTGTTCTTC.

A few counts support this clonotype. This rearrangement joins TRBV12-3 or TRBV12-4 to TRBJ2-1; 12 bases match TRBD2. The CDR3 consists of 15 residues. V was clipped by 7 bases and J by 5 bases; unmatched bases: 6. CDR3 in amino acids: CASTGLAGFNNEQFF. The CDR3, as DNA: TGTGCCAGCACAGGACTAGCGGGATTCAACAATGAGCAGTTCTTC.

The chain is built from TRBV20-1 and TRBJ2-1; the match to TRBD2 covers 12 bases. The J segment lost 4 bases and the V segment lost 0 bases, leaving 4 bases of the junction unmatched. The length of the CDR3 is 16 residues. The germline V gene encodes CDR1 DFQATT and CDR2 SNEGSKA (reference sequence). The CDR3 DNA sequence: TGCAGTGCTAGAGATCTAGCGGGAGGGCCTTACAATGAGCAGTTCTTC. Protein product: CSARDLAGGPYNEQFF.

This clonotype has ten or more counts. The rearrangement uses TRBV6-1 and TRBJ2-7; D remains unclear. The germline V gene encodes CDR1 MNHNS and CDR2 SASEGT. Deletions cut 4 bases from V and 4 bases from J, with 11 bases between. CDR3 length: 13 residues. The CDR3 sequence is CASSVHRPYEQYF. The DNA for the CDR3 is TGTGCCAGCAGTGTGCACAGACCATACGAGCAGTACTTC.

Only a few counts were recorded for this clonotype. The chain uses TRBV28 and TRBJ2-7; 14 nucleotides match TRBD2. Germline lookup yields CDR1 MDHEN and CDR2 SYDVKM. The CDR3 runs to 16 residues. With V trimmed by 6 bases and J by 3 bases, 7 bases remained unmatched. In DNA, the CDR3 is TGTGCCAGCAGCTCCCTCGGACTAGCGGGGGGCTACGAGCAGTACTTC. This gives the protein CASSSLGLAGGYEQYF.

This clonotype was counted only a few times. The J gene is TRBJ2-3, the V gene TRBV3-1; D gene uncertain. The CDR3 is 13 residues long. The V and J ends lost 4 bases and 2 bases respectively, with 7 bases between them. Germline CDR1 and CDR2: LGHDT and YNNKEL (reference sequence). The CDR3 region is CASSPFPTDTQYF. The DNA of the CDR3 is TGTGCCAGCAGCCCCTTTCCCACAGATACGCAGTATTTT.

This clonotype was observed a few times. The chain joins TRBV30 to TRBJ1-5, with D perhaps matching TRBD1 (6 bases). The germline CDR1 and CDR2 sequences are GTSNPN and SVGIG (reference sequence). CDR3 length: 14 residues. The germline V and J ends were trimmed by 3 bases and 5 bases, with 14 bases remaining between them. Written as DNA, the CDR3 is TGTGCCTGGAGCGGGGGCAGCCCCTATCAGCCCCAGCATTTT. It translates to CAWSGGSPYQPQHF.

A few counts support this clonotype. V and J are TRBV15 and TRBJ2-1, with a possible D match to TRBD2 (5 bases). Trimming left V 10 bases short and J 8 bases short, with 24 bases between. This CDR3 is built from 15 residues. Germline CDR1 is LNHNV and CDR2 is YYDKDF (reference sequence). For the CDR3, the DNA is TGTGCCATTGAGAGGGTGGAGTCCCTGGTTGATGAGCAGTTCTTC. This codes for CAIERVESLVDEQFF.

This clonotype was seen more than once but under ten times. The chain carries TRBV14 and TRBJ2-7; unclear D gene. V lost 3 bases to trimming and J lost 5 bases, with 8 bases between them. The CDR3 is 12 residues long. The germline gives CDR1 SGHDN, CDR2 FVKESK. CDR3 coding DNA: TGTGCCAGCAGCCAGCAACCCAACGAGCAGTACTTC. It codes for CASSQQPNEQYF. The entire variable domain, with the rest obtained from reference TRBV14 and TRBJ2-7, is as follows: EAGVTQFPSHSVIEKGQTVTLRCDPISGHDNLYWYRRVMGKEIKFLLHFVKESKQDESGMPNNRFLAERTGGTYSTLKVQPAELEDSGVYFCASSQQPNEQYFGPGTRLTVT.

This clonotype has a handful of counts. V usage is TRBV18 and J usage is TRBJ2-7; TRBD2 matches at 9 bases. In germline, CDR1 is KGHSH, CDR2 LQKENI. V lost 0 bases to trimming and J lost 0 bases; unmatched junction nucleotides: 3. The length of the CDR3 is 16 residues. Written as DNA, the CDR3 is TGTGCCAGCTCACCACCGACTAGCGGTCTCTCCTACGAGCAGTACTTC. It is translated as CASSPPTSGLSYEQYF.

This clonotype has more than one count but fewer than ten. The chain links TRBV2 to TRBJ2-2; D not certain. CDR1 and CDR2 (germline): SNHLY, FYNNEI. Trimming left V 4 bases short and J 1 base short, with 7 bases between. This CDR3 is built from 14 residues. The CDR3 DNA is TGTGCCAGCAGTGTTACAGAGAACACCGGGGAGCTGTTTTTT. Translated, it gives CASSVTENTGELFF.

This clonotype was recorded a few times. The chain uses TRBV6-6 and TRBJ1-2, with TRBD1 matching over 9 bases. The J segment lost 3 bases and the V segment lost 7 bases, leaving 9 bases of the junction unmatched. Germline V lookup: CDR1 MNHNY, CDR2 SVGAGI (reference sequence). The CDR3 has 15 residues. This CDR3 reads CASTERDRDHYGYTF. Here the CDR3 DNA reads TGTGCCAGCACCGAGCGGGACAGGGACCACTATGGCTACACCTTC.